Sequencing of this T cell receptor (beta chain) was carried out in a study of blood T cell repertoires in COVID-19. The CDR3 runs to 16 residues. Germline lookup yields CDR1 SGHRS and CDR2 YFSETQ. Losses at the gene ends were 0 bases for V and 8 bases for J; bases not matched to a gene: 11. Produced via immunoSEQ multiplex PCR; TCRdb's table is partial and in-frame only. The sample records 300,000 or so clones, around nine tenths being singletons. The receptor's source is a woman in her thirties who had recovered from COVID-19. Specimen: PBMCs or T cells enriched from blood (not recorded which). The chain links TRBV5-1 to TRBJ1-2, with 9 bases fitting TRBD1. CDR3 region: CASSLEGQGKIKGYTF. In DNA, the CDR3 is TGCGCCAGCAGCTTGGAGGGACAGGGTAAAATTAAGGGCTACACCTTC.